Presented here are 5 T cell receptor beta chains from one specimen sequenced in a study of blood T cell repertoires in COVID-19. Some clones are missing from TCRdb's copy, which holds only in-frame ones; the method was immunoSEQ multiplex PCR. The sample consists of some 64,000 clones, more than 70% of them appearing once. Sequenced material: peripheral blood. Receptors originate from a woman in her sixties or seventies with acute or convalescent COVID-19.

The rearrangement joins TRBV7-2 to TRBJ2-2; D call uncertain. The CDR3 covers 16 residues. In germline, CDR1 is SGHTA, CDR2 FQGNSA. The V end lost 4 bases, the J end lost 2 bases, and 14 bases lay between the germline ends. CDR3 nucleotides: TGTGCCAGCAGCTCTCACCGAATAGCCAACACCGGGGAGCTGTTTTTT. Translating it yields CASSSHRIANTGELFF.

The chain couples TRBV19 to TRBJ2-7, with 10 positions matching TRBD1. There are 14 residues in the CDR3. The junction had 9 bases not matched to a gene; V was cut back by 4 bases and J by 9 bases. Germline V lookup: CDR1 LNHDA, CDR2 SQIVND (reference sequence). In DNA, the CDR3 is TGTGCCAGTAGTAGTGGGACAGGGGCTACTGTGCAGTACTTC. Its translation: CASSSGTGATVQYF.

The chain couples TRBV11-1 to TRBJ1-2; 9 positions match TRBD1. J gave up 7 bases and V 4 bases, and 10 bases lay outside the gene matches. This CDR3 contains 15 residues. Germline-derived CDR1 and CDR2 are SGHAT and FQDESV (reference sequence). The CDR3 spells CASSSTTGGVGGYTF. CDR3 nucleotide sequence: TGTGCCAGCAGCTCAACGACAGGGGGAGTTGGTGGCTACACCTTC.

The chain combines TRBV7-9 with TRBJ1-5; D is uncertain. There are 15 residues in the CDR3. The ends were cut back, 6 bases at V and 10 bases at J, with 22 bases in the middle. Germline V gene data show CDR1 as SEHNR and CDR2 as FQNEAQ (reference sequence). CDR3 protein: CASSPGGSSTGPQHF. The CDR3 DNA reads as TGTGCCAGCAGTCCGGGAGGCAGTTCGACCGGCCCCCAGCATTTT.

The chain employs TRBV7-9 and TRBJ2-1; unclear D gene. The CDR3 runs 12 residues. V was clipped by 1 base and J by 9 bases, with 7 bases between them. The germline V gene has CDR1 SEHNR and CDR2 FQNEAQ (reference sequence). The CDR3 nucleotides are TGTGCCAGCAGCTTAGGATCCAGTGAGCAGTTCTTC. Residues: CASSLGSSEQFF. Full variable domain (outside the CDR3, taken from reference TRBV7-9 and TRBJ2-1): DTGVSQNPRHKITKRGQNVTFRCDPISEHNRLYWYRQTLGQGPEFLTYFQNEAQLEKSRLLSDRFSAERPKGSFSTLEIQRTEQGDSAMYLCASSLGSSEQFFGPGTRLTVL.